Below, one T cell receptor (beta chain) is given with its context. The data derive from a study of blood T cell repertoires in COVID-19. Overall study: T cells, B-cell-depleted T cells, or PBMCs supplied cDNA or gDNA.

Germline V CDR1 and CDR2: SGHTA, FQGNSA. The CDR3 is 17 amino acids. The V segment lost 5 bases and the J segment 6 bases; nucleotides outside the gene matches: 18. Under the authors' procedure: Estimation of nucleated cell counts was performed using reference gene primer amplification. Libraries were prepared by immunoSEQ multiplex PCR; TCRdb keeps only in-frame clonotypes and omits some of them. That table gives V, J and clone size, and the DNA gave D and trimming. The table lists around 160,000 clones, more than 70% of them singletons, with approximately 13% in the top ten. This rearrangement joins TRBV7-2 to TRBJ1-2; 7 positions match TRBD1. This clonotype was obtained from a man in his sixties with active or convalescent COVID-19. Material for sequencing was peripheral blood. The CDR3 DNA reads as TGTGCCAGCAGCCCAGCCCCTGGGACAGCCTTACCACATGGCTACACCTTC. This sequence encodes CASSPAPGTALPHGYTF.